This TCR beta chain was obtained from a study of CD8 T cells in ankylosing spondylitis. TCRdb processed the 5' RACE reads anew with MiXCR; each CDR3 protein has one entry. The sample carries 500,000 to 550,000 distinct CDR3 sequences, roughly 13% recorded once. Regarding the study as a whole: Among TCR beta sequences, a motif of several highly homologous variants appeared characteristic of ankylosing spondylitis blood.

Of note for this clonotype: What it recognizes is unknown.

V gave up 5 bases and J gave up 4 bases, with 18 bases separating them. This CDR3 is built from 16 residues. The chain couples TRBV12-3 or TRBV12-4 to TRBJ1-3; TRBD1 is a possible D gene (6 bases). This TCR came from a male donor with ankylosing spondylitis. Material: blood, either unsorted or a sorted T cell fraction (not recorded which). CDR3 protein: CASSHPVGGGGNTIYF. The CDR3 bases are TGTGCCAGCAGTCACCCCGTTGGAGGGGGAGGAAACACCATATATTTT.